Below are 20 T cell receptor beta chains sequenced from a single sample in a study of T cells in Graves' hyperthyroidism and ophthalmopathy. The CDR3 regions of TCR beta were amplified from RNA transcripts. First-round RT-PCR with HTBI primers amplified the TCR CDR3 region. Using its own MiXCR run on the multiplex PCR reads, TCRdb lists one record per CDR3 protein. The table shows over 650,000 distinct CDR3 sequences, with just under 45% occurring only once. The source material was peripheral blood or thyroid tissue (not recorded which). Receptors were obtained from an adult man with Graves' disease, either hyperthyroidism or ophthalmopathy (not recorded which).

This clonotype was seen ten or more times. The chain carries TRBV19 and TRBJ1-6; D might be TRBD1 (5 bases). Trimming shortened V by 2 bases and J by 7 bases, and 9 bases separated the two germline ends. CDR1 is LNHDA, CDR2 SQIVND, per germline (reference sequence). This CDR3 is 14 amino acids long. The chain's CDR3 is CASSISGTNSPLHF. The CDR3 nucleotides read TGTGCCAGTAGTATATCGGGGACGAATTCACCCCTCCACTTT. Full variable domain (missing parts from reference TRBV19 and TRBJ1-6): DGGITQSPKYLFRKEGQNVTLSCEQNLNHDAMYWYRQDPGQGLRLIYYSQIVNDFQKGDIAEGYSVSREKKESFPLTVTSAQKNPTAFYLCASSISGTNSPLHFGNGTRLTVT.

This clonotype has a single count. This may come from a read error, since a much larger clone is one base off. The chain couples TRBV29-1 to TRBJ1-5, with a possible D match to TRBD1 (5 bases). This CDR3 spans 13 amino acids. Germline V gene data show CDR1 as SQVTM and CDR2 as ANQGSEA. The V end was cut by 6 bases, the J end by 3 bases, with 12 bases between. The CDR3 region has the DNA TGCAGCGTAACAGCGGGGCTCAATCAGCCCCAGCATTTT. As protein: CSVTAGLNQPQHF.

The gene calls are TRBV10-3 and TRBJ2-6, with TRBD1 as a possible D gene (6 bases). Germline CDR1 ENHRY, CDR2 SYGVKD. Trimming pared 7 bases from V and 1 base from J, leaving 11 bases between. The CDR3 sequence is 15 residues long. The CDR3 reads CAITDRLSGANVLTF. Written as DNA, the CDR3 is TGTGCCATCACCGACAGGCTTTCTGGGGCCAACGTCCTGACTTTC.

A few counts support this clonotype. The chain employs TRBV6-5 and TRBJ2-5; TRBD2 matches 10 bases. CDR1 is MNHEY, CDR2 SVGAGI, per germline. With V trimmed by 4 bases and J by 3 bases, 8 bases remained unmatched. The CDR3 is 16 residues long. CDR3 protein: CASSSLPLAGEETQYF. For the CDR3, the DNA is TGTGCCAGCAGTTCCCTCCCCCTAGCGGGAGAAGAGACCCAGTACTTC.

The rearrangement uses TRBV2 and TRBJ1-4; unclear D gene. This CDR3 has 16 residues. From germline, CDR1 is SNHLY and CDR2 FYNNEI. V lost 6 bases to trimming and J lost 0 bases, with 14 bases between them. CDR3 residues: CASREGSFATNEKLFF. In DNA form, the CDR3 reads TGTGCCAGCAGGGAGGGAAGCTTTGCAACTAATGAAAAACTGTTTTTT.

The gene calls are TRBV5-5 and TRBJ1-1; D is unresolved. The CDR3 contains 14 residues. V was shortened by 0 bases and J by 8 bases, with 14 bases between the two germline ends. Germline V gene data show CDR1 as SGHKS and CDR2 as YYEKEE (reference sequence). CDR3 coding DNA: TGTGCCAGCAGCTTGGGGTTCAGGACGCTAGAAGCTTTCTTT. It specifies CASSLGFRTLEAFF.

V usage is TRBV4-1 and J usage is TRBJ1-1, with a weak D call TRBD1 (5 bases). V lost 0 bases and J 7 bases, leaving 9 bases between the germline ends. From germline, CDR1 is MGHRA and CDR2 YSYEKL. The CDR3 spans 13 residues. The CDR3 is CASSQEGEIEAFF. The CDR3 region has the DNA TGCGCCAGCAGCCAAGAGGGGGAGATTGAAGCTTTCTTT.

This clonotype was detected many times. V and J are TRBV24-1 and TRBJ1-5, with unresolved D. Per germline, CDR1 KGHDR and CDR2 SFDVKD. With 4 bases removed from V and 0 bases from J, the gap between germline ends came to 6 bases. The CDR3 totals 14 residues. CDR3 sequence reads: CATSDQNSNQPQHF. Written as DNA, the CDR3 is TGTGCCACCAGTGACCAAAATAGCAATCAGCCCCAGCATTTT.

This clonotype was recorded once. At one end, the junction sequence differs from germline, possibly due to a read error. This chain uses TRBV7-2 with TRBJ2-3; tentatively, D is TRBD2 (5 bases). Germline CDR1 and CDR2: SGHTA and FQGNSA. CDR3 size: 15 residues. The CDR3: CASSLAVGDTNTQYF. The CDR3, as DNA: TGTGCCAGCAGCTTAGCGGTGGGAGACACAAATACGCAGTATTTT.

The genes are TRBV6-5 and TRBJ2-5; 7 nucleotides match TRBD2. V lost 4 bases, J lost 5 bases, and 13 bases stayed unmatched. CDR3 length: 16 residues. Per the germline V gene, CDR1 is MNHEY and CDR2 is SVGAGI. CDR3 sequence reads: CASSLRAGSFAETQYF. The CDR3 DNA is TGTGCCAGCAGTTTACGAGCGGGAAGCTTCGCGGAGACCCAGTACTTC.

The J gene is TRBJ2-7, the V gene TRBV7-9; 9 nucleotides align to TRBD1. The CDR3 contains 16 residues. V lost 6 bases to trimming and J lost 3 bases; unmatched junction nucleotides: 12. In germline, CDR1 is SEHNR, CDR2 FQNEAQ (reference sequence). CDR3 bases: TGTGCCAGCAGTTACGACCGGGACAGGGCGGACTACGAGCAGTACTTC. Amino acids: CASSYDRDRADYEQYF.

This clonotype was counted many times. No conserved phenylalanine or tryptophan is present at the end of the CDR3, so a read error is the likely explanation. The DNA is left out, because the CDR3 cannot be placed on it with certainty; the CDR3 is given as TCRdb lists it. V usage is TRBV7-9 and J usage is TRBJ2-7; TRBD1 is the table's D call, not checked against the DNA. Germline values: CDR1 SEHNR, CDR2 FQNEAQ (reference sequence). The CDR3 is made up of 8 amino acids, end residues included. CDR3 residues: CASSPQGP.

The V call is TRBV2, the J call TRBJ1-4; no reliable D call. CDR3 size: 14 residues. The germline V and J ends were trimmed by 7 bases and 7 bases, with 16 bases remaining between them. The V gene's germline CDR1 is SNHLY and CDR2 FYNNEI. CDR3 in amino acids: CASTGLGIREKLFF. CDR3 DNA sequence: TGTGCCAGCACGGGCTTAGGAATCCGTGAAAAACTGTTTTTT. Using reference TRBV2 and TRBJ1-4 for the parts outside the CDR3, the full variable domain is EPEVTQTPSHQVTQMGQEVILRCVPISNHLYFYWYRQILGQKVEFLVSFYNNEISEKSEIFDDQFSVERPDGSNFTLKIRSTKLEDSAMYFCASTGLGIREKLFFGSGTQLSVL.

This chain uses TRBV10-3 with TRBJ1-4; TRBD1 agrees at 10 bases. CDR1 and CDR2 from the germline V gene are ENHRY and SYGVKD. J was trimmed by 8 bases and V by 3 bases; bases with no gene match: 9. CDR3 length: 16 residues. CDR3 in DNA: TGTGCCATCAGTGATCGGCGGGGACAGGGGCGGGAAAAACTGTTTTTT. This gives the protein CAISDRRGQGREKLFF.

This chain links TRBV29-1 with TRBJ2-7; 9 positions match TRBD2. Germline V gene lookup returns CDR1 SQVTM and CDR2 ANQGSEA. The CDR3 runs to 14 residues. Unmatched junction bases numbered 8, after V lost 4 bases and J lost 4 bases. The CDR3 bases are TGCAGCGTTGTGGTTGCGGGAGGGTTATACGAGCAGTACTTC. The encoded protein is CSVVVAGGLYEQYF.

This clonotype showed up just a few times. J is TRBJ1-5 and V is TRBV20-1, with 11 bases fitting TRBD1. V lost 4 bases, J lost 2 bases, and 7 bases stayed unmatched. The CDR3 runs 16 residues. From germline, CDR1 is DFQATT and CDR2 SNEGSKA (reference sequence). The CDR3 DNA follows: TGCAGTGCTAAAGGACAGGGGGCAGTTGGCAATCAGCCCCAGCATTTT. Translation: CSAKGQGAVGNQPQHF.

The chain couples TRBV2 to TRBJ2-7; TRBD1 matches at 8 bases. The CDR3 sequence is 13 residues long. The V and J ends lost 4 bases and 6 bases, in that order; junction bases with no gene match: 5. CDR1 SNHLY and CDR2 FYNNEI come from the germline V gene. The CDR3 reads CASSAMDRVEQYF. DNA for the CDR3: TGTGCCAGCAGTGCTATGGACAGGGTCGAGCAGTACTTC.

This chain links TRBV2 with TRBJ1-1, with D maybe TRBD1 (6 bases). V lost 10 bases and J 3 bases, leaving 9 bases between the germline ends. The CDR3 has 11 amino acids. Germline values: CDR1 SNHLY, CDR2 FYNNEI. This CDR3 reads CAIGQYTEAFF. The CDR3 DNA is TGTGCCATAGGACAGTACACTGAAGCTTTCTTT.

There are a few counts of this clonotype. The chain recombines TRBV7-2 with TRBJ2-2; 8 nucleotides agree with TRBD2. Germline CDR1 is SGHTA and CDR2 is FQGNSA. This CDR3 is 13 amino acids long. Trimming took 5 bases from V and 6 from J; bases not matched to a gene: 2. Written as DNA, the CDR3 is TGTGCCAGCAGCCCGGGAGGGGCCGGGGAGCTGTTTTTT. Translation: CASSPGGAGELFF.

This clonotype occurred a few times. J is TRBJ1-5 and V is TRBV6-1, with a weak D call TRBD1 (5 bases). The V end lost 6 bases, the J end lost 7 bases, and 19 bases lay between the germline ends. This CDR3 region has 15 residues. Looked up from germline, CDR1 is MNHNS and CDR2 is SASEGT. The CDR3 reads CASRKILQVWQPQHF. The DNA of the CDR3 is TGTGCCAGCAGGAAAATCCTACAGGTTTGGCAGCCCCAGCATTTT.